The source of this T cell receptor (beta chain) is a study of T cell responses to AZD1222 COVID-19 vaccine. Findings and caveats of the study: Only 5 or 6 individuals given AZD1222 were seropositive at baseline. Reportedly, nearly half of unique spike TCRs recognized epitopes outside B.1.351/B.1.1.7 mutations.

Germline V gene lookup returns CDR1 MDHEN and CDR2 SYDVKM. There are 17 residues in the CDR3. V shed 2 bases and J shed 5 bases, with 21 bases lying between them. As for this clone: Antigen unknown.

Generated by immunoSEQ multiplex PCR, the TCRdb table keeps only in-frame clones and is missing some. The profile shows about 74,000 clones, 85% to 95% of them singletons. The material sequenced was peripheral blood, taken 28 days after the second AZD1222 dose. This chain joins TRBV28 and TRBJ2-5; maybe TRBD1 (5 bases). The sequence came from an adult who received the AZD1222 COVID-19 vaccine. The CDR3 loop is CASSLGADSLPGETQYF. The CDR3 region has the DNA TGTGCCAGCAGTTTAGGGGCGGATTCACTCCCTGGGGAGACCCAGTACTTC.